The 26 T cell receptor beta chains in this list originate from one sample, sequenced in a study of early T cells in non-severe SARS-CoV-2 infection. TCRdb reprocessed the 5' RACE reads via MiXCR and lists one record per CDR3 protein. The sample contains tens of thousands of distinct CDR3 sequences, 4.7% of which appear only once. Sequences were obtained from whole blood. These receptor sequences come from an adult who was a healthcare worker with PCR-confirmed SARS-CoV-2 infection or an uninfected control (not recorded which).

There are many counts of this clonotype. This chain connects TRBV29-1 to TRBJ2-5, with a possible D match to TRBD2 (7 bases). Trimming removed 7 bases from V and 3 bases from J, with 12 bases in between. The CDR3 loop spans 12 amino acids. From germline, CDR1 is SQVTM and CDR2 ANQGSEA. The CDR3 coding sequence is TGCAGCGCTATAGGGGGGGAAGAGACCCAGTACTTC. This sequence encodes CSAIGGEETQYF. The full variable domain, rest sourced from reference TRBV29-1 and TRBJ2-5, is SAVISQKPSRDICQRGTSLTIQCQVDSQVTMMFWYRQQPGQSLTLIATANQGSEATYESGFVIDKFPISRPNLTFSTLTVSNMSPEDSSIYLCSAIGGEETQYFGPGTRLLVL.

The chain is built from TRBV7-6 and TRBJ2-3; possibly TRBD2 for D (6 bases). V dropped 3 bases and J dropped 1 base, with 14 bases sitting between them. In germline, CDR1 is SGHVS, CDR2 FNYEAQ. The CDR3 loop spans 16 amino acids. In nucleotides, the CDR3 is TGTGCCAGCAGCTTTGAAGCGGGTCTAGGCACAGATACGCAGTATTTT. The encoded protein is CASSFEAGLGTDTQYF.

This clonotype was found many times. The chain joins TRBV19 to TRBJ1-5; D not resolved. Germline-derived CDR1 and CDR2 are LNHDA and SQIVND (reference sequence). The CDR3 loop spans 14 amino acids. Trimming shortened V by 6 bases and J by 3 bases, and 12 bases separated the two germline ends. CDR3 sequence (DNA): TGTGCCAGTAGGGACTTTCCCAACAATCAGCCCCAGCATTTT. Protein: CASRDFPNNQPQHF.

This clonotype was observed many times. The V gene is TRBV12-3 or TRBV12-4, the J gene TRBJ1-6; 9 bases agree with TRBD1. The CDR3 extends over 14 amino acids. The V segment lost 5 bases and the J segment 10 bases; nucleotides outside the gene matches: 6. The CDR3 sequence is CASSTGGAKSPLHF. For the CDR3, the DNA is TGTGCCAGCAGTACAGGGGGCGCAAAATCACCCCTCCACTTT.

This clonotype came up a few times. This chain links TRBV2 with TRBJ2-2; TRBD1 aligns across 7 bases. The V segment lost 5 bases and the J segment 0 bases; nucleotides outside the gene matches: 3. Per germline, CDR1 SNHLY and CDR2 FYNNEI. This CDR3 comprises 15 residues. The CDR3 loop reads CASSWDSANTGELFF. The DNA for the CDR3 is TGTGCCAGCAGTTGGGACAGCGCGAACACCGGGGAGCTGTTTTTT.

This clonotype came up many times. This CDR3 reads CASSLTNQPQHF. The CDR3 DNA sequence: TGTGCCAGCAGCTTGACGAATCAGCCCCAGCATTTT. The V call is TRBV7-8, the J call TRBJ1-5; D gene uncertain. Trimming cost V 3 bases and J 4 bases, with 4 bases left between them. Per germline, CDR1 SGHVS and CDR2 FQNEAQ. This CDR3 region has 12 residues. Combining the CDR3 with reference TRBV7-8 and TRBJ1-5 gives the whole variable domain GAGVSQSPRYKVAKRGQDVALRCDPISGHVSLFWYQQALGQGPEFLTYFQNEAQLDKSGLPSDRFFAERPEGSVSTLKIQRTQQEDSAVYLCASSLTNQPQHFGDGTRLSIL.

This clonotype was seen only a few times. This chain uses TRBV18 with TRBJ2-3, with D unresolved. Trimming pared 6 bases from V and 3 bases from J, leaving 10 bases between. The CDR3 length is 13 residues. CDR1 KGHSH and CDR2 LQKENI come from the germline V gene. The CDR3 DNA is TGTGCCAGCTCCCCCGCACAAACAGATACGCAGTATTTT. It codes for CASSPAQTDTQYF.

This clonotype was seen at least ten times. CDR3 nucleotide sequence: TGTGCCAGCAGCCAATCGAAGGAGCAGTTCTTC. Its protein product is CASSQSKEQFF. J is TRBJ2-1 and V is TRBV7-7; D is unresolved. V lost 5 bases and J 10 bases, leaving 9 bases between the germline ends. From germline, CDR1 is SSHAT and CDR2 FNYEAQ (reference sequence). The CDR3 runs to 11 residues.

The rearrangement uses TRBV19 and TRBJ2-3, with D perhaps TRBD1 (6 bases). This CDR3 is 12 amino acids long. Germline loops: CDR1 LNHDA, CDR2 SQIVND (reference sequence). V was clipped by 8 bases and J by 3 bases, with 9 bases between them. The CDR3 protein is CASVTGTDTQYF. The CDR3 DNA is TGTGCCAGTGTTACAGGGACAGATACGCAGTATTTT.

There are many counts of this clonotype. The CDR3: CASSTGQGVNYGYTF. In DNA, the CDR3 is TGTGCCAGCAGTACCGGACAGGGGGTGAACTATGGCTACACCTTC. The chain links TRBV6-2 or TRBV6-3 to TRBJ1-2, with TRBD1 identical over 10 bases. The CDR3 spans 15 residues. Trimming at V came to 5 bases and at J to 2 bases, leaving 5 bases not matched to a gene. The germline gives CDR1 MNHEY, CDR2 SVGEGT.

This clonotype appeared a few times. The chain has TRBV7-2 and TRBJ2-1, with 7 bases lining up with TRBD2. CDR1 and CDR2 (germline): SGHTA, FQGNSA. The CDR3 sequence is 17 residues long. V trimming: 5 bases; J trimming: 7 bases; junction bases outside the gene matches: 17. The CDR3 spells CASSRRERGPAGNEQFF. For the CDR3, the DNA is TGTGCCAGCAGCCGAAGGGAGCGGGGCCCAGCCGGGAATGAGCAGTTCTTC.

This clonotype has at least ten counts. The V and J genes are TRBV6-6 and TRBJ2-5; 11 bases fit TRBD2. The CDR3 sequence is 16 residues long. The germline gives CDR1 MNHNY, CDR2 SVGAGI (reference sequence). V was clipped by 7 bases and J by 4 bases; unmatched bases: 11. CDR3 in amino acids: CASTFATSGVSETQYF. The CDR3 DNA sequence: TGTGCCAGCACCTTTGCGACTAGCGGGGTGTCAGAGACCCAGTACTTC.

This clonotype occurred a few times. V gene TRBV4-1 combines with J gene TRBJ2-7, with D perhaps TRBD1 (6 bases). Germline V lookup: CDR1 MGHRA, CDR2 YSYEKL. Trimming left V 4 bases short and J 1 base short, with 14 bases between. This CDR3 is built from 15 residues. The DNA of the CDR3 is TGCGCCAGCAGCCTATCCGCAGGACAGTCCTACGAGCAGTACTTC. Its translation: CASSLSAGQSYEQYF.

This clonotype was observed many times. The chain uses TRBV7-9 and TRBJ2-1; no firm D call. In germline, CDR1 is SEHNR, CDR2 FQNEAQ (reference sequence). Deletions cut 4 bases from V and 4 bases from J, with 5 bases between. This CDR3 has 12 residues. CDR3 residues: CASSSLYNEQFF. Here the CDR3 DNA reads TGTGCCAGCAGCTCGTTATACAATGAGCAGTTCTTC.

This clonotype was detected ten times or more. The chain links TRBV21-1 to TRBJ1-1; the listed D gene, TRBD1, was not tested against the DNA. TRBV21-1 is reported as a pseudogene. This CDR3 has 17 amino acids. The CDR3 DNA is TGTGCCAGCAGCAAAGAGGTCGGGACACTCTGGGACACTGAAGCTTTCTTT. Its protein product is CASSKEVGTLWDTEAFF.

This clonotype has at least ten counts. V gene TRBV20-1 combines with J gene TRBJ2-7, with 10 positions matching TRBD1. CDR3 length equals 14 residues. Looked up from germline, CDR1 is DFQATT and CDR2 is SNEGSKA (reference sequence). The trim removed 4 bases at V and 3 bases at J, leaving 6 bases unmatched. Here the CDR3 reads CSATLDRGLYEQYF. In nucleotides, the CDR3 is TGCAGTGCTACCCTCGACAGGGGGCTCTACGAGCAGTACTTC.

The V call is TRBV7-9, the J call TRBJ2-7, with TRBD1 identical over 7 bases. The germline V gene has CDR1 SEHNR and CDR2 FQNEAQ (reference sequence). J was trimmed by 4 bases and V by 1 base; bases with no gene match: 7. The CDR3 sequence is 15 residues long. The CDR3 region is CASSLELTGTYEQYF. The CDR3 bases are TGTGCCAGCAGCTTAGAGCTGACAGGGACGTACGAGCAGTACTTC.

This clonotype was observed many times. The chain employs TRBV20-1 and TRBJ2-5; D is unclear. The germline CDR1 and CDR2 sequences are DFQATT and SNEGSKA (reference sequence). This CDR3 has 12 amino acids. Trimming cost V 0 bases and J 4 bases, with 6 bases left between them. The CDR3 sequence is CSARDPRETQYF. The CDR3 region has the DNA TGCAGTGCTAGAGATCCCAGAGAGACCCAGTACTTC.

J is TRBJ1-6 and V is TRBV2; D is undetermined. The CDR3 totals 10 residues. The germline V gene encodes CDR1 SNHLY and CDR2 FYNNEI. The V gene lost 6 bases and the J gene lost 16 bases, with 10 bases spanning the gap. In nucleotides, the CDR3 is TGTGCCAGCAGCCAAGAAGAGCTCCACTTT. Its protein is CASSQEELHF. Supplemented by reference TRBV2 and TRBJ1-6, the full variable domain reads EPEVTQTPSHQVTQMGQEVILRCVPISNHLYFYWYRQILGQKVEFLVSFYNNEISEKSEIFDDQFSVERPDGSNFTLKIRSTKLEDSAMYFCASSQEELHFGNGTRLTVT.

This clonotype was recorded at least ten times. The chain has TRBV20-1 and TRBJ2-7, with a weak D call TRBD1 (5 bases). CDR1 and CDR2 (germline): DFQATT, SNEGSKA (reference sequence). CDR3 length: 17 amino acids. V was cut by 1 base and J by 1 base, with 20 bases left in between. CDR3 loop: CSARGETGLTISYEQYF. CDR3 nucleotide sequence: TGCAGTGCTAGAGGGGAAACAGGCCTAACGATTTCCTACGAGCAGTACTTC.

The table lists this clonotype with many counts. The chain recombines TRBV6-2 or TRBV6-3 with TRBJ2-6, with D unresolved. The V and J ends lost 4 bases and 1 base respectively, with 5 bases between them. The CDR3 covers 14 residues. Germline loops: CDR1 MNHEY, CDR2 SVGEGT. DNA for the CDR3: TGTGCCAGCAGTTTCGCGTCTGGGGCCAACGTCCTGACTTTC. This encodes CASSFASGANVLTF.

This clonotype has ten or more counts. The J gene is TRBJ2-3, the V gene TRBV15, with 15 bases identical to TRBD2. Looked up from germline, CDR1 is LNHNV and CDR2 is YYDKDF (reference sequence). The V and J ends lost 4 bases and 6 bases, in that order; junction bases with no gene match: 5. The CDR3 spans 16 residues. For the CDR3, the DNA is TGTGCCACCAGCACAGGGACTAGCGGGGGGCTGGATACGCAGTATTTT. Translating it yields CATSTGTSGGLDTQYF.

This clonotype occurred many times. The V and J genes are TRBV7-9 and TRBJ2-5; TRBD2 aligns across 9 bases. The CDR3 consists of 16 residues. Germline V gives CDR1 SEHNR, CDR2 FQNEAQ (reference sequence). V was clipped by 4 bases and J by 7 bases; unmatched bases: 13. The CDR3, as DNA: TGTGCCAGCAGCTCAAATAGCGGGGGTCCAATGTGGACCCAGTACTTC. Its protein product is CASSSNSGGPMWTQYF.

The rearrangement links TRBV4-3 to TRBJ1-6; D possibly corresponds to TRBD1 (5 bases). CDR3 length equals 16 residues. Germline-derived CDR1 and CDR2 are LGHNA and YSLEER. Trimming removed 0 bases at V and 10 bases at J, with 16 bases between. The chain's CDR3 is CASSQERGRQGSPLHF. The CDR3, as DNA: TGCGCCAGCAGCCAAGAAAGGGGCCGCCAAGGGTCACCCCTCCACTTT.

This clonotype was recorded at least ten times. The chain carries TRBV7-9 and TRBJ2-3; possibly TRBD2 for D (6 bases). The length of the CDR3 is 17 residues. The V and J ends lost 4 bases and 1 base respectively, with 18 bases between them. Germline V gene lookup returns CDR1 SEHNR and CDR2 FQNEAQ (reference sequence). The CDR3 DNA reads TGTGCCAGCAGCTCCGGTGGAGGGACCTACGGCACAGATACGCAGTATTTT. This translates into CASSSGGGTYGTDTQYF.

There are many counts of this clonotype. The chain uses TRBV7-2 and TRBJ2-1, with 7 nucleotides matching TRBD2. Trimming removed 4 bases from V and 1 base from J; junction bases left unmatched: 4. In germline, CDR1 is SGHTA, CDR2 FQGNSA. The CDR3 totals 15 residues. The chain's CDR3 is CASSSERGSYNEQFF. The CDR3 coding sequence is TGTGCCAGCAGCTCGGAGCGGGGATCCTACAATGAGCAGTTCTTC.